Listed below are T cell receptor beta chains from one sample, sequenced in a study of response to subunit inactivated influenza vaccine. TCRdb re-called the RT-PCR reads through MiXCR, storing one row per CDR3 protein. This table has fewer than 600,000 distinct CDR3 sequences, 6.5% to 8% appearing once. The sample here was PBMCs from blood, taken less than 25 months after vaccination. The receptor set was obtained from a man between 50 and 75 years old who received an inactivated influenza vaccine. CDR3s include the opening cysteine and the closing phenylalanine or tryptophan. D genes are given only for firm matches. The listing skips clone size in some rows; elsewhere it reads once, few, many or a size class.

v_call	j_call	cdr3_length	clone_size	d_call	cdr3_nt	cdr3_aa
TRBV20-1	TRBJ1-5	14	NA	TRBD1	TGCAGTGCTTATGGACAGGGTGCTATTCAGCCCCAGCATTTT	CSAYGQGAIQPQHF
TRBV11-2	TRBJ2-1	14	many	TRBD2	TGTGCCAGCAGCAGAAACCAAGCGGGACTAAGGGCATACTTC	CASSRNQAGLRAYF
TRBV25-1	TRBJ2-7	12	many	NA	TGTGCCAGTAAAGGGAACTCCTACGAGCAGTACTTC	CASKGNSYEQYF
TRBV12-3/TRBV12-4	TRBJ1-1	13	NA	NA	TGTGCCAGCAGTGTCAGGGAGAGCACTGAAGCTTTCTTT	CASSVRESTEAFF
TRBV20-1	TRBJ1-4	14	few	NA	TGCAGTGCTAGCGGATTCCCGGGTAATGAAAAACTGTTTTTT	CSASGFPGNEKLFF
TRBV10-1	TRBJ2-3	17	few	NA	TGCGCCAGCAAGTCGTCCTTTGGGTCCGCTGGGGCAGATACGCAGTATTTT	CASKSSFGSAGADTQYF
TRBV5-1	TRBJ1-6	17	many	TRBD1	TGCGCCAGCAGCTTGGGGGTCCGTACACAGGGGAATTCACCCCTCCACTTT	CASSLGVRTQGNSPLHF
TRBV7-8	TRBJ1-6	19	many	TRBD1	TGTGCCAGCAGCCCCGAACAGGGGGCGGCGAGCTCCTATAATTCACCCCTCCACTTT	CASSPEQGAASSYNSPLHF
TRBV20-1	TRBJ1-3	13	few	NA	TGCAGTGGGGAGAACCTCTCTGGAAACACCATATATTTT	CSGENLSGNTIYF
TRBV5-5	TRBJ2-2	17	few	NA	TGTGCCAGCAGCTTGAAAGCACGGGGGTCGAACACCGGGGAGCTGTTTTTT	CASSLKARGSNTGELFF
TRBV7-2	TRBJ1-4	17	NA	NA	TGTGCCAGCAGCCTAACCCACGGGGGACAAGTTAATGAAAAACTGTTTTTT	CASSLTHGGQVNEKLFF
TRBV7-8	TRBJ2-2	16	NA	TRBD2	TGTGCCAGCACCATTAGCGGGGGGGCCAGCACCGGGGAGCTGTTTTTT	CASTISGGASTGELFF
TRBV20-1	TRBJ2-3	14	many	NA	TGCAGTGCTTCCTTGGGGATGGGCACAGATACGCAGTATTTT	CSASLGMGTDTQYF
TRBV6-2/TRBV6-3	TRBJ1-1	14	NA	NA	TGTGCCAGCAGAAAACAGGCACCCAACACTGAAGCTTTCTTT	CASRKQAPNTEAFF
TRBV12-3/TRBV12-4	TRBJ2-1	13	NA	NA	TGTGCCAGCAGTTTTCAGGAAGGGGGTGAGCAGTTCTTC	CASSFQEGGEQFF
TRBV4-2	TRBJ1-5	16	few	NA	TGTGCCAGCAGCCAAGATGCTGGTTATGGCAATCAGCCCCAGCATTTT	CASSQDAGYGNQPQHF
TRBV24-1	TRBJ2-4	14	NA	NA	TGTGCCACCAGTGGAGGTCAGGGTAGCAACATTCAGTACTTC	CATSGGQGSNIQYF
TRBV5-4	TRBJ2-3	14	many	NA	TGTGCCAGCAGCTTTAGCGGACGGGGAGATACGCAGTATTTT	CASSFSGRGDTQYF
TRBV5-5	TRBJ2-7	17	NA	NA	TGTGCCAGCAGCTTGTATTTGGAGGCAGGGAGTCTATCCGAGCAGTACTTC	CASSLYLEAGSLSEQYF
TRBV12-3/TRBV12-4	TRBJ2-5	15	NA	TRBD2	TGTGCCAGCAGAGTCAGCGGGAGTTATCGCGAGACCCAGTACTTC	CASRVSGSYRETQYF
TRBV5-6	TRBJ2-1	16	NA	TRBD2	TGTGCCAGCAGCTTTTTGACTAGCGGGACCTACAATGAGCAGTTCTTC	CASSFLTSGTYNEQFF
TRBV24-1	TRBJ2-3	13	NA	TRBD2	TGTGCCACCACAGCGGGGGGCTCAGATACGCAGTATTTT	CATTAGGSDTQYF
TRBV2	TRBJ1-2	12	NA	NA	TGTGCCAGCAGGGAGGACAGATATGGCTACACCTTC	CASREDRYGYTF